The next 23 T cell receptor beta chains were all read from a single sample in a study of shared clonotypes between healthy human individuals. The naive CD8 subset, CD45RO-negative cells positively selected for CCR7, excluded terminally differentiated effector memory CD45RA+ cells. Clones were sequenced by immunoSEQ multiplex PCR, and TCRdb holds only the in-frame ones, with some missing. Found here are roughly 2.1 million clones, just over 90% of them singletons; the top ten hold under 2%. Specimen: naive CD8+ T cells from PBMCs. The receptors shown here come from a young man in good health. Some clones in this sample may be carry-over from other donors' samples.

This clone was detected once. The rearrangement joins TRBV13 to TRBJ2-2, with 8 positions matching TRBD1. This CDR3 spans 13 amino acids. J lost 5 bases, V lost 9 bases, and 5 bases had no gene match. Germline V gene data show CDR1 as PRHDT and CDR2 as FYEKMQ (reference sequence). CDR3 sequence reads: CASRQGLTGELFF. The CDR3 nucleotides are TGTGCCAGTAGACAGGGGCTTACCGGGGAGCTGTTTTTT.

The CDR3 DNA reads as TGTGCCAGCAGTTACGGGGGATGGGAGACCCAGTACTTC. It encodes CASSYGGWETQYF. The chain combines TRBV6-5 with TRBJ2-5; D possibly matches TRBD1 or TRBD2 (5 bases each). The V gene's germline CDR1 is MNHEY and CDR2 SVGAGI. The CDR3 is 13 amino acids. The ends were cut back, 2 bases at V and 5 bases at J, with 9 bases in the middle.

Points on this clone: Within the sample, other DNA sequences also encode this same CDR3. The V and J genes are TRBV19 and TRBJ2-1; tentative D call: TRBD2 (5 bases). Germline CDR1 is LNHDA and CDR2 is SQIVND (reference sequence). The CDR3 runs to 14 residues. V lost 5 bases and J 0 bases, leaving 8 bases between the germline ends. The CDR3 sequence: CASSSRGSYNEQFF. Here the CDR3 DNA reads TGTGCCAGTAGTTCCCGGGGCTCCTACAATGAGCAGTTCTTC.

V and J are TRBV28 and TRBJ2-3; 12 bases agree with TRBD2. This CDR3 spans 15 amino acids. Unmatched junction bases numbered 4, after V lost 5 bases and J lost 4 bases. Germline V gives CDR1 MDHEN, CDR2 SYDVKM. The CDR3 DNA follows: TGTGCCAGCAGTCCGGGACTAGCGGGCCCAGATACGCAGTATTTT. It is translated as CASSPGLAGPDTQYF.

The V gene is TRBV9, the J gene TRBJ2-2, with 8 bases identical to TRBD1. CDR1 is SGDLS and CDR2 is YYNGEE in the germline V gene. The junction had 1 base not matched to a gene; V was cut back by 3 bases and J by 6 bases. The CDR3 consists of 13 residues. CDR3 DNA: TGTGCCAGCAGCGAGGACAGGGCCGGGGAGCTGTTTTTT. Amino acid sequence: CASSEDRAGELFF. The complete variable domain, with remaining parts taken from reference TRBV9 and TRBJ2-2, reads DSGVTQTPKHLITATGQRVTLRCSPRSGDLSVYWYQQSLDQGLQFLIQYYNGEERAKGNILERFSAQQFPDLHSELNLSSLELGDSALYFCASSEDRAGELFFGEGSRLTVL.

The rearrangement links TRBV12-5 to TRBJ2-1, with D unclear. Trimming cost V 7 bases and J 9 bases, with 13 bases left between them. From germline, CDR1 is LGHNT and CDR2 FRNRAP. The CDR3 is 12 residues long. The DNA of the CDR3 is TGTGCTAGTGCCCCAACTTGGGGTGAGCAGTTCTTC. This gives the protein CASAPTWGEQFF.

In its sample, this clone was seen once. Other DNA sequences in this sample translate to the same CDR3. CDR3 sequence (DNA): TGTGCCTGGAGTGTATCCAGGGGCACTGAAGCTTTCTTT. Translated: CAWSVSRGTEAFF. This rearrangement joins TRBV30 to TRBJ1-1; D perhaps matches TRBD1 (6 bases). The germline V and J ends were trimmed by 0 bases and 4 bases, with 9 bases remaining between them. This CDR3 has 13 amino acids. Looked up from germline, CDR1 is GTSNPN and CDR2 is SVGIG (reference sequence).

The CDR3: CASSLGLAEWAGELFF. As DNA, the CDR3 is TGTGCCAGCAGCTTGGGGCTAGCGGAATGGGCCGGGGAGCTGTTTTTT. V is TRBV5-5 and J is TRBJ2-2; 7 bases fit TRBD2. The CDR3 is made up of 16 amino acids. Germline CDR1 reads SGHKS; CDR2 reads YYEKEE (reference sequence). V lost 0 bases, J lost 6 bases, and 8 bases stayed unmatched.

This chain joins TRBV7-9 and TRBJ2-7; TRBD1 aligns across 11 bases. Germline loops: CDR1 SEHNR, CDR2 FQNEAQ (reference sequence). Unmatched junction bases numbered 7, after V lost 2 bases and J lost 1 base. CDR3 length: 17 amino acids. CDR3 loop: CASSLLGGTGGSYEQYF. In DNA, the CDR3 is TGTGCCAGCAGCTTACTCGGTGGGACAGGGGGTTCCTACGAGCAGTACTTC.

In this sample, this clone turned up once. The sample contains more than one DNA sequence encoding this CDR3. V is TRBV29-1 and J is TRBJ1-2, with D hard to call. Trimming took off 0 bases at V and 4 bases at J, with 12 bases between the two ends. Germline CDR1 reads SQVTM; CDR2 reads ANQGSEA. This CDR3 is built from 14 residues. This CDR3 is CSVEDRGQIYGYTF. CDR3 nucleotides: TGCAGCGTTGAAGATCGAGGGCAGATCTATGGCTACACCTTC.

The DNA of the CDR3 is TGTGCCAGCAGCTCGCCCAATGGAGCTTCAAAACTGTTTTTT. Translated, it gives CASSSPNGASKLFF. This rearrangement joins TRBV7-9 to TRBJ1-4; D is unclear. The ends were cut back, 4 bases at V and 10 bases at J, with 16 bases in the middle. CDR1 is SEHNR and CDR2 is FQNEAQ in the germline V gene (reference sequence). The CDR3 extends over 14 amino acids.

The V call is TRBV9, the J call TRBJ2-4, with D unresolved. The V gene lost 4 bases and the J gene lost 3 bases, with 8 bases spanning the gap. This CDR3 has 13 amino acids. The germline V gene encodes CDR1 SGDLS and CDR2 YYNGEE. The CDR3 bases are TGTGCCAGCAGCCTTTCTGACAAAAACATTCAGTACTTC. It codes for CASSLSDKNIQYF.

The rearrangement links TRBV28 to TRBJ1-1; a weak D match, TRBD1 (5 bases). Germline assignment: CDR1 MDHEN and CDR2 SYDVKM. The CDR3 spans 16 residues. Trimming pared 2 bases from V and 0 bases from J, leaving 13 bases between. The CDR3 reads CASSLGFGGVNTEAFF. The CDR3 nucleotides are TGTGCCAGCAGTTTAGGATTCGGAGGGGTGAACACTGAAGCTTTCTTT.

This chain uses TRBV13 with TRBJ1-1; TRBD1 aligns across 7 bases. The CDR3 is 12 residues long. V lost 5 bases, J lost 9 bases, and 6 bases stayed unmatched. Looked up from germline, CDR1 is PRHDT and CDR2 is FYEKMQ (reference sequence). This CDR3 reads CASSALGQKAFF. CDR3 coding DNA: TGTGCCAGCAGCGCCCTGGGACAGAAAGCTTTCTTT.

The sample holds one count of this clone. This chain joins TRBV28 and TRBJ2-3; 7 nucleotides line up with TRBD2. Germline CDR1 and CDR2: MDHEN and SYDVKM. V was pared by 5 bases and J by 2 bases, with 13 bases of the junction left unmatched. This CDR3 is 17 amino acids long. CDR3 loop: CASSVPTRAGSTDTQYF. In DNA form, the CDR3 reads TGTGCCAGCAGTGTACCAACCCGAGCGGGATCCACAGATACGCAGTATTTT.

This clone was detected once. The chain combines TRBV19 with TRBJ2-3; D may be TRBD2 (6 bases). The CDR3 sequence is 15 residues long. CDR1 is LNHDA, CDR2 SQIVND, per germline (reference sequence). Trimming removed 3 bases at V and 0 bases at J, with 10 bases between. The CDR3 nucleotides are TGTGCCAGTAGTATGGGAAGCGGGAGCACAGATACGCAGTATTTT. It is translated as CASSMGSGSTDTQYF.

In DNA form, the CDR3 reads TGTGCCAGCAGTTTAGCGTTGTCTGAAGGGGAGGGGGATAATGAAAAACTGTTTTTT. Amino acids: CASSLALSEGEGDNEKLFF. J is TRBJ1-4 and V is TRBV28; TRBD1 might be the D (6 bases). Germline CDR1 reads MDHEN; CDR2 reads SYDVKM. V shed 2 bases and J shed 4 bases, with 23 bases lying between them. CDR3 size: 19 residues.

The V and J genes are TRBV30 and TRBJ2-7; D gene unclear. CDR3 size: 10 residues. CDR1 and CDR2 from the germline V gene are GTSNPN and SVGIG (reference sequence). The V gene lost 5 bases and the J gene lost 5 bases, with 7 bases spanning the gap. For the CDR3, the DNA is TGTGCCTGGGGCTACGACGAGCAGTACTTC. It encodes CAWGYDEQYF.

J is TRBJ2-5 and V is TRBV2, with 12 bases lining up with TRBD2. The CDR3 loop spans 17 amino acids. The J segment lost 7 bases and the V segment lost 7 bases, leaving 16 bases of the junction unmatched. Per the germline V gene, CDR1 is SNHLY and CDR2 is FYNNEI. The CDR3 DNA sequence: TGTGCCAGCACCCTAACCAGGGAGACTAGCGGGAGACGGACCCAGTACTTC. It is translated as CASTLTRETSGRRTQYF.

The rearrangement joins TRBV4-1 to TRBJ2-7; 11 bases align to TRBD2. Looked up from germline, CDR1 is MGHRA and CDR2 is YSYEKL. Trimming at V came to 4 bases and at J to 7 bases, leaving 6 bases not matched to a gene. This CDR3 is 14 amino acids long. CDR3 region: CASSPLAGGREQYF. CDR3 coding DNA: TGCGCCAGCAGCCCCCTAGCGGGAGGAAGGGAGCAGTACTTC.

The gene calls are TRBV19 and TRBJ1-4; possibly TRBD1 for D (5 bases). Trimming took off 5 bases at V and 8 bases at J, with 18 bases between the two ends. The CDR3 contains 15 residues. The germline CDR1 and CDR2 sequences are LNHDA and SQIVND (reference sequence). The CDR3 loop is CASSRTGTLLEKLFF. The CDR3 DNA follows: TGTGCCAGTAGTCGTACCGGGACCCTACTCGAAAAACTGTTTTTT.

The genes are TRBV11-3 and TRBJ2-2; TRBD2 aligns across 8 bases. The CDR3 has 14 amino acids. Germline lookup yields CDR1 SGHNT and CDR2 YENEEA. V lost 10 bases to trimming and J lost 1 base; unmatched junction nucleotides: 5. CDR3 in amino acids: CATGGAENTGELFF. CDR3 in DNA: TGTGCCACCGGGGGGGCGGAGAACACCGGGGAGCTGTTTTTT.

The chain recombines TRBV27 with TRBJ2-1, with D tentatively TRBD1 or TRBD2 (5 bases each). The CDR3 has 18 amino acids. Germline values: CDR1 MNHEY, CDR2 SMNVEV (reference sequence). V was clipped by 5 bases and J by 0 bases, with 20 bases between them. The DNA of the CDR3 is TGTGCCAGCAGTCGTCTGGGGGTAGCCTCCCCCTCCTACAATGAGCAGTTCTTC. This translates into CASSRLGVASPSYNEQFF.